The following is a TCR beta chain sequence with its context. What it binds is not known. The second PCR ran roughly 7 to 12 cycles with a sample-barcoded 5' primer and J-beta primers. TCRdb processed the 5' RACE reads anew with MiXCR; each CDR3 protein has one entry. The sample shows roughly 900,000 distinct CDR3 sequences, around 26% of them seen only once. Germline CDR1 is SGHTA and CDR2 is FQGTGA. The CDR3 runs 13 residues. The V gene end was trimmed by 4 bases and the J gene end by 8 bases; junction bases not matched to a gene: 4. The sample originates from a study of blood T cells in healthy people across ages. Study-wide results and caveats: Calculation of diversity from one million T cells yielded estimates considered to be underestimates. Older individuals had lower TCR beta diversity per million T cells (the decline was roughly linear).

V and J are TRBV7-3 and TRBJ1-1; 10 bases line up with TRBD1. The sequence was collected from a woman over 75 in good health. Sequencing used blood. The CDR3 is CASSSRTGGEAFF. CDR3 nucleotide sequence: TGTGCCAGCAGCTCCCGGACAGGGGGGGAAGCTTTCTTT. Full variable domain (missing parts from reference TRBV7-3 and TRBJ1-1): GAGVSQTPSNKVTEKGKYVELRCDPISGHTALYWYRQSLGQGPEFLIYFQGTGAADDSGLPNDRFFAVRPEGSVSTLKIQRTERGDSAVYLCASSSRTGGEAFFGQGTRLTVV.